This T cell receptor (beta chain) was sequenced for a study of CD8 T cells in Susac syndrome. Study-wide results and caveats: The study conceded that relatively few individuals underwent its TCR sequencing and HLA analysis.

Comments on this clonotype: What it binds is unknown.

TEMRA cells were enriched by FACS, and CD4+ and CD8+ T cells were negatively isolated. Random hexamers were used to reverse transcribe an amount of about 0.45 to 1 ug RNA. By means of immunoSEQ multiplex PCR, TCR beta CDR3 spanning 54 Vbeta and 13 Jbeta underwent amplification. TCRdb re-analysed the immunoSEQ multiplex PCR reads in MiXCR, keeping a single row per CDR3 protein. The sample lists around 300,000 distinct CDR3 sequences, 92% occurring once. The TCR comes from a human donor with multiple sclerosis. Material: CD4+ T cells from PBMCs.

The CDR3 sequence is CSARVAGTRWVDTEAFF. CDR3 DNA: TGCAGTGCTAGAGTTGCGGGCACCCGATGGGTCGACACTGAAGCTTTCTTT. The chain has TRBV20-1 and TRBJ1-1, with D hard to call. The V end lost 1 base, the J end lost 3 bases, and 21 bases lay between the germline ends. Germline-derived CDR1 and CDR2 are DFQATT and SNEGSKA (reference sequence). CDR3 size: 17 residues.